This entry lists 8 T cell receptor beta chains sequenced from one sample in a study of cytomegalovirus exposure and HLA in healthy donors. PCR involved 60 Vbeta and 13 Jbeta primers. Generated by immunoSEQ multiplex PCR, the TCRdb table keeps only in-frame clones and is missing some. The table lists approximately 170,000 clones, 70% to 75% of them singletons. Sequencing was done on a sample of PBMCs. These receptors all come from a man aged 25-45 years in good health and CMV-seropositive.

V and J are TRBV5-1 and TRBJ2-7; 9 nucleotides line up with TRBD1. Germline CDR1 is SGHRS and CDR2 is YFSETQ. The V gene end was trimmed by 4 bases and the J gene end by 3 bases; junction bases not matched to a gene: 8. This CDR3 comprises 15 residues. CDR3 loop: CASSPPGTGHYEQYF. The CDR3 bases are TGCGCCAGCAGCCCTCCCGGGACAGGGCACTACGAGCAGTACTTC.

The chain recombines TRBV7-2 with TRBJ2-3, with D maybe TRBD2 (6 bases). The CDR3 loop spans 14 amino acids. With 3 bases removed from V and 6 bases from J, the gap between germline ends came to 13 bases. Looked up from germline, CDR1 is SGHTA and CDR2 is FQGNSA. CDR3 coding DNA: TGTGCCAGCAGCTTGGGCGGGGCCAGCGATACGCAGTATTTT. As protein: CASSLGGASDTQYF. Based on the CDR3 plus reference TRBV7-2 and TRBJ2-3, the full variable domain is GAGVSQSPSNKVTEKGKDVELRCDPISGHTALYWYRQSLGQGLEFLIYFQGNSAPDKSGLPSDRFSAERTGGSVSTLTIQRTQQEDSAVYLCASSLGGASDTQYFGPGTRLTVL.

Details on this clone: Different DNA sequences within this sample yield the same CDR3. The chain is built from TRBV5-1 and TRBJ1-4; the match to TRBD1 covers 8 bases. Per germline, CDR1 SGHRS and CDR2 YFSETQ. With V trimmed by 4 bases and J by 0 bases, 2 bases remained unmatched. The CDR3 totals 15 residues. The CDR3 loop reads CASSPGQATNEKLFF. CDR3 sequence (DNA): TGCGCCAGCAGCCCGGGACAGGCAACTAATGAAAAACTGTTTTTT. The full variable domain, completed using reference TRBV5-1 and TRBJ1-4, is KAGVTQTPRYLIKTRGQQVTLSCSPISGHRSVSWYQQTPGQGLQFLFEYFSETQRNKGNFPGRFSGRQFSNSRSEMNVSTLELGDSALYLCASSPGQATNEKLFFGSGTQLSVL.

The chain carries TRBV2 and TRBJ1-2, with D perhaps matching TRBD1 (6 bases). Germline values: CDR1 SNHLY, CDR2 FYNNEI. The CDR3 spans 15 residues. V was clipped by 5 bases and J by 0 bases, with 13 bases between them. CDR3 sequence: CASSMDSKANYGYTF. The CDR3, as DNA: TGTGCCAGCAGTATGGACAGTAAAGCTAACTATGGCTACACCTTC.

This chain joins TRBV7-2 and TRBJ1-2, with 9 bases lining up with TRBD1. J gave up 7 bases and V 0 bases, and 6 bases lay outside the gene matches. Germline CDR1 SGHTA, CDR2 FQGNSA. CDR3 length: 15 amino acids. The CDR3 bases are TGTGCCAGCAGCTTAGCCGGGACAGGGTCCTCTGGCTACACCTTC. It specifies CASSLAGTGSSGYTF.

This clone was detected only once. The chain combines TRBV6-5 with TRBJ2-7, with 12 bases lining up with TRBD1. Germline-derived CDR1 and CDR2 are MNHEY and SVGAGI. CDR3 size: 15 residues. V was pared by 2 bases and J by 4 bases, with 3 bases of the junction left unmatched. The CDR3 nucleotides are TGTGCCAGCAGTTACGGGACAGGGGGCGGGTACGAGCAGTACTTC. Its translation: CASSYGTGGGYEQYF.

This sequence joins TRBV5-1 and TRBJ1-3; D call uncertain. The CDR3 is 18 amino acids. Germline V lookup: CDR1 SGHRS, CDR2 YFSETQ. V shed 4 bases and J shed 0 bases, with 20 bases lying between them. CDR3 DNA sequence: TGCGCCAGCAGCCGCTCCCCGGCCCGACAAACCTCTGGAAACACCATATATTTT. This codes for CASSRSPARQTSGNTIYF.

This clone was seen just once. This rearrangement joins TRBV28 to TRBJ2-7; D perhaps matches TRBD1 (5 bases). CDR1 is MDHEN and CDR2 is SYDVKM in the germline V gene. V was clipped by 2 bases and J by 1 base, with 9 bases between them. The CDR3 extends over 14 amino acids. CDR3 sequence (DNA): TGTGCCAGCAGTTTAGGGGCAGGGTCCTACGAGCAGTACTTC. Its protein is CASSLGAGSYEQYF.